These 13 T cell receptor beta chains came from one sample sequenced in a study of vaccination and CD4 T cells after COVID-19. No antigens are known for them. Cultured CD4+ T cell DNA underwent sequencing with the Oncomine TCR Beta short-read assay. TCRdb passed the PCR reads through MiXCR, listing each CDR3 protein once. Of 15,000 to 20,000 distinct CDR3 sequences in the sample, 30% to 45% are singletons; the top ten hold 8.4%. The treatment is: approximately 10-day PBMC culture with coronavirus spike peptide pools or control peptides (ViraFEST assay). Sequencing input: CD4+ T cells from blood, cultured in vitro. Receptors were obtained from a human donor who had recovered from COVID-19.

The chain uses TRBV20-1 and TRBJ1-1, with 9 bases matching TRBD1. The length of the CDR3 is 15 residues. Per the germline V gene, CDR1 is DFQATT and CDR2 is SNEGSKA (reference sequence). V dropped 6 bases and J dropped 2; count of bases not matched to a gene: 10. CDR3 coding DNA: TGCAGTGCCCGGAAAGGACAGGGGACAAACACTGAAGCTTTCTTT. Protein product: CSARKGQGTNTEAFF.

This clonotype showed up just a few times. The chain carries TRBV4-2 and TRBJ2-5; 7 bases map to TRBD2. The CDR3 sequence is 14 residues long. The V gene's germline CDR1 is LGHNA and CDR2 YNFKEQ. V lost 4 bases and J lost 2; bases outside the gene matches: 4. The CDR3 loop reads CASSPSGLQETQYF. The DNA of the CDR3 is TGTGCCAGCAGCCCCTCGGGACTACAAGAGACCCAGTACTTC.

CDR3 bases: TGTGCCAGCAGTTTAATCGGGGGGACAGGATTTAACACCGGGGAGCTGTTTTTT. It yields the protein CASSLIGGTGFNTGELFF. V usage is TRBV28 and J usage is TRBJ2-2; D might be TRBD1 (8 bases). The CDR3 has 18 amino acids. Germline CDR1 and CDR2: MDHEN and SYDVKM. V was clipped by 2 bases and J by 2 bases, with 18 bases between them.

This chain connects TRBV6-1 to TRBJ1-1, with 7 bases fitting TRBD1. CDR1 is MNHNS and CDR2 is SASEGT in the germline V gene. The ends lost 6 bases at V and 10 bases at J; junction bases unmatched: 14. The CDR3 is made up of 14 amino acids. The CDR3 spells CASSLDREQSGAFF. CDR3 in DNA: TGTGCCAGCAGCCTCGACAGGGAGCAATCGGGAGCTTTCTTT.

The rearrangement links TRBV19 to TRBJ1-6; TRBD1 is a possible D gene (6 bases). The germline V gene has CDR1 LNHDA and CDR2 SQIVND (reference sequence). The CDR3 is made up of 14 amino acids. Trimming removed 5 bases from V and 7 bases from J, with 12 bases in between. The CDR3 spells CASSPQTGNSPLHF. DNA of the CDR3: TGTGCCAGTAGTCCTCAAACAGGGAATTCACCCCTCCACTTT.

The chain recombines TRBV5-4 with TRBJ1-6; a weak D match, TRBD1 (5 bases). Germline assignment: CDR1 SGHNT and CDR2 YYREEE (reference sequence). CDR3 size: 14 residues. Trimming shortened V by 7 bases and J by 3 bases, and 11 bases separated the two germline ends. CDR3 bases: TGTGCCAGCCGGGACGGCAACTATAATTCACCCCTCCACTTT. Translating gives CASRDGNYNSPLHF.

V and J are TRBV12-3 or TRBV12-4 and TRBJ1-2; D remains unclear. The V and J ends lost 7 bases and 1 base respectively, with 10 bases between them. The CDR3 runs to 13 residues. DNA for the CDR3: TGTGCCAGCATGTCTCGGATTAACTATGGCTACACCTTC. Protein sequence: CASMSRINYGYTF.

This clonotype was observed a handful of times. The V call is TRBV20-1, the J call TRBJ2-6, with no clear D. The ends were cut back, 5 bases at V and 0 bases at J, with 8 bases in the middle. Germline CDR1 reads DFQATT; CDR2 reads SNEGSKA (reference sequence). The CDR3 totals 14 residues. The CDR3 protein is CSAPPFSGANVLTF. DNA of the CDR3: TGCAGTGCTCCACCCTTCTCTGGGGCCAACGTCCTGACTTTC.

The chain has TRBV10-3 and TRBJ2-7, with a weak D call TRBD2 (6 bases). Germline V lookup: CDR1 ENHRY, CDR2 SYGVKD. The CDR3 contains 14 residues. The V and J ends lost 2 bases and 4 bases respectively, with 12 bases between them. The CDR3 loop reads CAISEGGARYEQYF. The CDR3 DNA reads as TGTGCCATCAGTGAGGGAGGGGCCAGGTACGAGCAGTACTTC.

This clonotype was seen a few times. V gene TRBV2 combines with J gene TRBJ2-1, with TRBD2 identical over 12 bases. Looked up from germline, CDR1 is SNHLY and CDR2 is FYNNEI. V lost 8 bases to trimming and J lost 0 bases; unmatched junction nucleotides: 11. The CDR3 sequence is 18 residues long. This CDR3 reads CASGTGTSGSRSYNEQFF. Here the CDR3 DNA reads TGTGCCAGCGGTACCGGGACTAGCGGGTCCCGCTCCTACAATGAGCAGTTCTTC.

The rearrangement links TRBV7-2 to TRBJ2-2; 10 bases match TRBD2. This CDR3 is built from 16 residues. The trim removed 0 bases at V and 4 bases at J, leaving 2 bases unmatched. CDR1 and CDR2 from the germline V gene are SGHTA and FQGNSA. The CDR3: CASSLASGRSTGELFF. The CDR3 DNA is TGTGCCAGCAGCTTAGCTAGCGGGAGGTCCACCGGGGAGCTGTTTTTT.

This chain links TRBV28 with TRBJ1-5; D is perhaps TRBD1 (5 bases). Trimming took 4 bases from V and 4 from J, leaving 14 bases between them. Germline assignment: CDR1 MDHEN and CDR2 SYDVKM. The CDR3 is 15 residues long. The CDR3 nucleotides are TGTGCCAGCAGTTCATGGGGACGGGATAATCAGCCCCAGCATTTT. As protein: CASSSWGRDNQPQHF.

The V gene is TRBV30, the J gene TRBJ2-7; 9 bases agree with TRBD1. Germline V CDR1 and CDR2: GTSNPN, SVGIG (reference sequence). V was clipped by 2 bases and J by 2 bases; unmatched bases: 4. The CDR3 extends over 14 amino acids. CDR3 loop: CAWSPRTGAYEQYF. As DNA, the CDR3 is TGTGCCTGGAGTCCGCGGACAGGGGCCTACGAGCAGTACTTC.